The rows below give T cell receptor beta chains drawn from one sample of a study of shared T cell receptors in the human thymus. The protocol was immunoSEQ multiplex PCR, while the TCRdb copy is restricted to in-frame clones and leaves out a portion. The repertoire holds hundreds of thousands of clones, 70% to 90% seen once, with 0.009% to 0.0095% in the top ten. These same data were also listed under a study on human thymus T cells.

Sequenced: thymocytes. The receptors were sampled from a boy in the first two years of life with a congenital heart defect. Both conserved end residues are part of each CDR3. Rows may omit the clone size; those that give it use once, few, many or a size class.

j_gene | abundance | v_gene | CDR3aa
TRBJ1-5 | few | TRBV6-6 | CASSYAGGQNNQPQHF
TRBJ1-1 | NA | TRBV7-9 | CASSFQGVNTEAFF
TRBJ2-3 | NA | TRBV27 | CASSLEGVGTDTQYF
TRBJ2-1 | NA | TRBV10-3 | CAISEPRTSGKEQFF
TRBJ2-1 | NA | TRBV30 | CAWTLKSGLMNNEQFF
TRBJ2-1 | NA | TRBV5-1 | CASSLDAGTSRLRGSYNEQFF
TRBJ1-6 | NA | TRBV11-2 | CASNPTGDNSPLHF
TRBJ2-2 | NA | TRBV5-6 | CASSLADRGDTGELFF
NA | NA | TRBV6-6 | CASSYSLPSYEQYF
TRBJ2-1 | NA | TRBV13 | CASSKTRKIGGLSYNEQFF
TRBJ1-1 | NA | TRBV28 | CASTSWTVEAFF
TRBJ2-7 | NA | TRBV27 | CASSQPGLAVVEQYF
TRBJ2-7 | NA | TRBV4-1 | CASSQGDRGRLHEQYF
TRBJ1-2 | NA | TRBV28 | CASSHQGPYGYTF
TRBJ1-2 | NA | TRBV11-2 | CASSLSLYGYTF
TRBJ1-1 | NA | TRBV28 | CASSLPWTHTEAFF
TRBJ1-1 | NA | TRBV5-1 | CASSPVVTSHREAFF
TRBJ2-6 | NA | TRBV30 | CAWIGTGSSGANVLTF
TRBJ2-5 | once | TRBV27 | CASSLTSGGAGETQYF
TRBJ2-7 | NA | TRBV4-2 | CASSRETGPLTYEQYF
TRBJ2-5 | NA | TRBV2 | CASWTRTSGQETQYF
TRBJ2-2 | NA | TRBV30 | CAWSVRDHRDPGELFF
TRBJ1-2 | NA | TRBV4-3 | CASSQVEGANGYTF
TRBJ2-7 | NA | TRBV29-1 | CSVEKWQGPPYEQYF
TRBJ1-6 | NA | TRBV30 | CAWSVPGVGDNSPLHF
TRBJ2-7 | once | TRBV2 | CASMAFVAGYWTYEQYF
TRBJ2-3 | NA | TRBV7-8 | CASNTREGTDTQYF
TRBJ2-5 | NA | TRBV7-9 | CASSLVLGVQETQYF
TRBJ2-1 | NA | TRBV14 | CASSQEGRLGGPNNEQFF
TRBJ2-7 | NA | TRBV29-1 | CSVVASGTYEQYF
TRBJ1-4 | NA | TRBV6-6 | CASSVTRDRGEKLFF
TRBJ1-2 | NA | TRBV5-1 | CASSRAKSGTRGGYTF
TRBJ2-3 | once | TRBV18 | CASSRGTGGTDTQYF
TRBJ2-1 | NA | TRBV6-5 | CASSYLGRQFF
TRBJ2-5 | NA | TRBV7-2 | CASSSYAGASVDYETQYF
TRBJ2-7 | NA | TRBV21-1 | CASSKADGGRAYEQYF
TRBJ2-3 | NA | TRBV4-3 | CASSQVKLGGVGTDTQYF
TRBJ1-1 | NA | TRBV9 | CASSLGQDANTEAFF
TRBJ2-5 | NA | TRBV14 | CASSQRGALETQYF
TRBJ2-1 | NA | TRBV4-3 | CASSHPWGDEQFF
TRBJ2-1 | NA | TRBV5-1 | CASSPAEDRGRSYNEQFF
TRBJ1-1 | NA | TRBV19 | CASSIDPAGQGAEAFF
TRBJ1-6 | NA | TRBV4-1 | CASSQNRDRGSPLHF
TRBJ2-1 | NA | TRBV5-1 | CASSLGLAGGPVDNEQFF
TRBJ2-2 | NA | TRBV5-1 | CASSPNRLAENTGELFF
TRBJ1-5 | NA | TRBV12-5 | CASGLGGSGPKGQPQHF